This entry describes one T cell receptor (beta chain). Antigen: not known. In terms of origin and age, donors were healthy Caucasian individuals from Russia aged 6 to 90. Each donor had ten milliliters of peripheral blood drawn. Sample-barcoded 5' priming and a J-beta primer mix drove a second PCR of roughly 7 to 11 cycles. TCRdb used MiXCR to reprocess the 5' RACE reads, holding one entry per CDR3 protein. Of over 700,000 distinct CDR3 sequences in the sample, 53% are singletons; the top ten hold about 42%. These data are taken from a study of blood T cells in healthy people across ages. The overall study: Per two T cells, template switching captured roughly one barcoded beta molecule. Points from the study as a whole: Diversity of TCR beta correlated strongly with naive T cell percentage.

The CDR3 has 14 amino acids. Trimming took off 1 base at V and 4 bases at J, with 11 bases between the two ends. CDR1 is SGHKS and CDR2 is YYEKEE in the germline V gene (reference sequence). Sequenced sample: blood. This receptor was identified in a man aged 80 or over in good health. The V gene is TRBV5-5, the J gene TRBJ1-1; D gene unclear. DNA of the CDR3: TGTGCCAGCAGCTTGATTCCGGGAAGCACTGAAGCTTTCTTT. This gives the protein CASSLIPGSTEAFF.